The T cell receptor (beta chain) under discussion was sequenced for a study of early T cells in non-severe SARS-CoV-2 infection. TCRdb analysed the 5' RACE reads with MiXCR anew, one entry per CDR3 protein. The sample holds tens of thousands of distinct CDR3 sequences, over 4.5% seen once. This clonotype has a count of ten or more. The sequencing here drew on whole blood, taken at baseline. This sequence was found in an adult who was a healthcare worker with PCR-confirmed SARS-CoV-2 infection or an uninfected control (not recorded which).

CDR3: CASSLGRVRDSTDTQYF. CDR3 bases: TGTGCCAGCAGCTTAGGACGAGTGCGGGATAGCACAGATACGCAGTATTTT. The chain is built from TRBV11-3 and TRBJ2-3; D may be TRBD2 (6 bases). The ends were cut back, 1 base at V and 0 bases at J, with 14 bases in the middle. The CDR3 contains 17 residues. Per the germline V gene, CDR1 is SGHNT and CDR2 is YENEEA.